These 25 T cell receptor beta chains share one sample of origin, sequenced in a study of cytomegalovirus exposure and HLA in healthy donors (dated by TCRdb to the late 2010s). The library was generated by the immunoSEQ multiplex PCR assay. The multiplex PCR relied on a mix of 60 forward primers for TCR Vbeta segments and 13 reverse primers for TCR Jbeta segments. TCRdb retrieved this table from immuneACCESS and kept in-frame rearrangements only. Not all clones are present; in checked studies, unresolved V genes account for under half, and no reason is known for the remainder. Here the sample has roughly 300,000 clones; 86% occur a single time. The leading ten clones occupy almost 4% of the sample. Specimen: PBMCs. All receptors derive from a middle-aged man in good health and CMV-seropositive.

This clone was counted once. The chain links TRBV19 to TRBJ2-1; 9 bases fit TRBD1. Unmatched junction bases numbered 7, after V lost 8 bases and J lost 8 bases. Per germline, CDR1 LNHDA and CDR2 SQIVND (reference sequence). The CDR3 loop spans 13 amino acids. CDR3 coding DNA: TGTGCCAGTCGGGGGACAGGGAAGTATGAGCAGTTCTTC. It specifies CASRGTGKYEQFF.

The CDR3 coding sequence is TGTGCCAGCAGCGAGGACCGAGCGGATGAGCAGTTCTTC. Encoded protein: CASSEDRADEQFF. J is TRBJ2-1 and V is TRBV2, with a weak D call TRBD2 (5 bases). This CDR3 spans 13 amino acids. The V end lost 6 bases, the J end lost 8 bases, and 14 bases lay between the germline ends. CDR1 is SNHLY and CDR2 is FYNNEI in the germline V gene.

V is TRBV7-2 and J is TRBJ2-7, with a tentative D call TRBD1 (5 bases). The CDR3 totals 12 residues. Trimming removed 5 bases at V and 6 bases at J, with 11 bases between. Germline CDR1 and CDR2: SGHTA and FQGNSA. CDR3 region: CASSPSGIEQYF. The CDR3 coding sequence is TGTGCCAGCAGCCCGTCAGGGATCGAGCAGTACTTC.

The chain links TRBV19 to TRBJ2-1, with D uncertain. The V gene's germline CDR1 is LNHDA and CDR2 SQIVND (reference sequence). There are 13 residues in the CDR3. The ends were cut back, 1 base at V and 7 bases at J, with 8 bases in the middle. The DNA of the CDR3 is TGTGCCAGTAGTATAGGAGGTGGTAATGAGCAGTTCTTC. Amino acids: CASSIGGGNEQFF.

The rearrangement uses TRBV7-6 and TRBJ2-3; 7 positions agree with TRBD1. Germline CDR1 reads SGHVS; CDR2 reads FNYEAQ. Unmatched junction bases numbered 4, after V lost 1 base and J lost 0 bases. The CDR3 is 16 amino acids. The CDR3 loop is CASSLEDRQSTDTQYF. CDR3 DNA: TGTGCCAGCAGCTTAGAGGACAGGCAGAGCACAGATACGCAGTATTTT.

This chain links TRBV30 with TRBJ1-2; D unresolved. V gave up 4 bases and J gave up 8 bases, with 23 bases separating them. The CDR3 extends over 15 amino acids. CDR1 and CDR2 from the germline V gene are GTSNPN and SVGIG (reference sequence). The CDR3 spells CAWIDPNRGSGGYTF. In DNA, the CDR3 is TGTGCCTGGATTGACCCGAACCGGGGATCGGGAGGCTACACCTTC. Using reference TRBV30 and TRBJ1-2 for the parts outside the CDR3, the full variable domain is SQTIHQWPATLVQPVGSPLSLECTVEGTSNPNLYWYRQAAGRGLQLLFYSVGIGQISSEVPQNLSASRPQDRQFILSSKKLLLSDSGFYLCAWIDPNRGSGGYTFGSGTRLTVV.

The chain employs TRBV11-3 and TRBJ2-5, with D maybe TRBD1 (6 bases). With 1 base removed from V and 3 bases from J, the gap between germline ends came to 12 bases. The CDR3 consists of 15 residues. The germline CDR1 and CDR2 sequences are SGHNT and YENEEA. The CDR3 nucleotides read TGTGCCAGCAGCTTAGGAGGCAGGGGAAAAGAGACCCAGTACTTC. It codes for CASSLGGRGKETQYF. Full variable domain (outside the CDR3, taken from reference TRBV11-3 and TRBJ2-5): EAGVVQSPRYKIIEKKQPVAFWCNPISGHNTLYWYLQNLGQGPELLIRYENEEAVDDSQLPKDRFSAERLKGVDSTLKIQPAELGDSAVYLCASSLGGRGKETQYFGPGTRLLVL.

The V and J genes are TRBV7-3 and TRBJ2-7; 8 bases agree with TRBD1. The CDR3 spans 15 residues. Per the germline V gene, CDR1 is SGHTA and CDR2 is FQGTGA. J lost 5 bases, V lost 1 base, and 7 bases had no gene match. CDR3 loop: CASSLNRGVYNEQYF. The CDR3 region has the DNA TGTGCCAGCAGCTTAAACAGGGGGGTTTACAACGAGCAGTACTTC.

The V call is TRBV19, the J call TRBJ2-2, with D possibly matching TRBD2 (5 bases). The CDR3 loop spans 14 amino acids. Germline V gene lookup returns CDR1 LNHDA and CDR2 SQIVND (reference sequence). The V end was cut by 11 bases, the J end by 0 bases, with 13 bases between. CDR3 loop: CASRDGTNTGELFF. The CDR3 bases are TGTGCCTCCCGGGATGGAACGAACACCGGGGAGCTGTTTTTT.

This chain links TRBV4-3 with TRBJ2-5; TRBD1 matches 9 bases. Gene TRBJ2-7 matches the end of the DNA better, so the J call may be wrong. Germline V gene sequence: CDR1 LGHNA, CDR2 YSLEER. The CDR3 contains 14 residues. CDR3 residues: CASSHGQGSYEQYF. The CDR3 DNA reads as TGCGCCAGCAGCCACGGACAGGGGTCCTACGAGCAGTACTTC.

With regard to this clone: In the same sample, other DNA sequences code for this CDR3. The rearrangement links TRBV5-1 to TRBJ1-2, with D possibly being TRBD1 (5 bases). Trimming stripped 8 bases from V and 5 bases from J, with 13 bases between. Germline values: CDR1 SGHRS, CDR2 YFSETQ. The CDR3 spans 12 residues. CDR3 region: CASSLAGYGYTF. The DNA of the CDR3 is TGCGCCAGTTCGTTGGCAGGGTATGGCTACACCTTC.

J is TRBJ1-6 and V is TRBV5-6, with no clear D. V lost 4 bases to trimming and J lost 2 bases, with 10 bases between them. Germline CDR1 reads SGHDT; CDR2 reads YYEEEE. CDR3 size: 15 residues. CDR3 region: CASSPTTPYNSPLHF. DNA of the CDR3: TGTGCCAGCAGCCCTACGACTCCCTATAATTCACCCCTCCACTTT.

The chain links TRBV27 to TRBJ2-1, with TRBD1 identical over 9 bases. CDR1 is MNHEY and CDR2 is SMNVEV in the germline V gene (reference sequence). The CDR3 length is 17 residues. The trim removed 6 bases at V and 0 bases at J, leaving 9 bases unmatched. Here the CDR3 reads CASSSGQGLYSYNEQFF. DNA for the CDR3: TGTGCCAGCAGCTCTGGACAGGGGCTATACTCCTACAATGAGCAGTTCTTC.

The chain has TRBV29-1 and TRBJ2-1; D possibly corresponds to TRBD2 (6 bases). Trimming took off 6 bases at V and 2 bases at J, with 11 bases between the two ends. The CDR3 is 13 residues long. Per the germline V gene, CDR1 is SQVTM and CDR2 is ANQGSEA. In DNA form, the CDR3 reads TGCAGCGTGGGCGAGCGGGCCTACAATGAGCAGTTCTTC. Translating it yields CSVGERAYNEQFF.

In its sample, this clone was seen once. The chain couples TRBV27 to TRBJ2-5, with TRBD1 as a possible D gene (5 bases). The CDR3 is 13 residues long. Per the germline V gene, CDR1 is MNHEY and CDR2 is SMNVEV (reference sequence). V was pared by 5 bases and J by 2 bases, with 9 bases between. The CDR3 loop is CASSHDRQETQYF. The CDR3 DNA reads TGTGCCAGCAGTCATGACAGACAAGAGACCCAGTACTTC.

This clone has just one count. The gene calls are TRBV27 and TRBJ1-2, with D possibly TRBD1 on 5 matching bases. This CDR3 region has 15 residues. Germline V gene data show CDR1 as MNHEY and CDR2 as SMNVEV (reference sequence). Trimming removed 5 bases from V and 3 bases from J, with 16 bases in between. The CDR3 sequence is CASSPSAGLDYGYTF. The CDR3 coding sequence is TGTGCCAGCAGTCCGTCCGCAGGGTTGGACTATGGCTACACCTTC.

V gene TRBV19 combines with J gene TRBJ2-1, with 12 bases fitting TRBD2. CDR1 LNHDA and CDR2 SQIVND come from the germline V gene (reference sequence). This CDR3 spans 15 amino acids. V was pared by 4 bases and J by 5 bases, with 3 bases of the junction left unmatched. The CDR3 sequence is CASSTLAGGNNEQFF. Written as DNA, the CDR3 is TGTGCCAGTAGTACCCTAGCGGGAGGGAACAATGAGCAGTTCTTC. Full variable domain (outside the CDR3, taken from reference TRBV19 and TRBJ2-1): DGGITQSPKYLFRKEGQNVTLSCEQNLNHDAMYWYRQDPGQGLRLIYYSQIVNDFQKGDIAEGYSVSREKKESFPLTVTSAQKNPTAFYLCASSTLAGGNNEQFFGPGTRLTVL.

The chain carries TRBV7-9 and TRBJ1-5; D not resolved. V gave up 2 bases and J gave up 3 bases, with 5 bases separating them. This CDR3 region has 13 residues. Germline CDR1 reads SEHNR; CDR2 reads FQNEAQ (reference sequence). Written as DNA, the CDR3 is TGTGCCAGCAGCTTAACAGTCAATCAGCCCCAGCATTTT. The encoded protein is CASSLTVNQPQHF. Complete variable domain (other parts from reference TRBV7-9 and TRBJ1-5): DTGVSQNPRHKITKRGQNVTFRCDPISEHNRLYWYRQTLGQGPEFLTYFQNEAQLEKSRLLSDRFSAERPKGSFSTLEIQRTEQGDSAMYLCASSLTVNQPQHFGDGTRLSIL.

V and J are TRBV5-5 and TRBJ2-2; D is ambiguous. V was clipped by 2 bases and J by 3 bases, with 17 bases between them. Per germline, CDR1 SGHKS and CDR2 YYEKEE (reference sequence). The CDR3 has 17 amino acids. The CDR3 DNA reads TGTGCCAGCAGCTTACCCATGACACTCCGAGACACCGGGGAGCTGTTTTTT. Amino acids: CASSLPMTLRDTGELFF.

The sample holds one count of this clone. The DNA for the CDR3 is TGTGCCAGCAGCTCTTCCCCGGTAGGGACAGGGCGAGATGAGCAGTTCTTC. Protein product: CASSSSPVGTGRDEQFF. The chain carries TRBV7-2 and TRBJ2-1; 9 positions match TRBD1. With V trimmed by 4 bases and J by 8 bases, 15 bases remained unmatched. Germline CDR1 reads SGHTA; CDR2 reads FQGNSA. This CDR3 contains 17 residues.

The rearrangement links TRBV30 to TRBJ1-6; 10 nucleotides agree with TRBD1. Germline CDR1 GTSNPN, CDR2 SVGIG (reference sequence). This CDR3 is built from 14 residues. V was pared by 5 bases and J by 7 bases, with 5 bases of the junction left unmatched. The CDR3 DNA sequence: TGTGCCTGGGGATTGGGACAGGGGAATTCACCCCTCCACTTT. It is translated as CAWGLGQGNSPLHF.

This sequence joins TRBV7-3 and TRBJ2-3, with D unclear. Trimming left V 4 bases short and J 0 bases short, with 2 bases between. The CDR3 extends over 12 amino acids. Germline V gene sequence: CDR1 SGHTA, CDR2 FQGTGA. CDR3 DNA: TGTGCCAGCAGCTCTAGCACAGATACGCAGTATTTT. Its translation is CASSSSTDTQYF.

This chain uses TRBV7-6 with TRBJ2-7; D is unresolved. This CDR3 has 14 residues. With 5 bases removed from V and 6 bases from J, the gap between germline ends came to 17 bases. The germline V gene encodes CDR1 SGHVS and CDR2 FNYEAQ. The CDR3 reads CASSPNDKPLEQYF. In DNA form, the CDR3 reads TGTGCCAGCAGCCCAAACGACAAGCCGCTCGAGCAGTACTTC.

The chain has TRBV18 and TRBJ2-7; 8 positions match TRBD2. The CDR3 has 15 amino acids. From germline, CDR1 is KGHSH and CDR2 LQKENI. Trimming cost V 2 bases and J 12 bases; bases outside gene matches: 15. The CDR3 is CASSPYPGRASFPYF. The CDR3 DNA is TGTGCCAGCTCACCATACCCCGGGAGGGCCTCGTTCCCGTACTTC.

The rearrangement links TRBV28 to TRBJ2-7; TRBD2 aligns across 7 bases. Germline trimming cut 7 bases from V and 5 bases from J; bases unmatched to any gene: 11. The CDR3 is 14 residues long. CDR1 is MDHEN, CDR2 SYDVKM, per germline. The CDR3 spells CASNSLGRSNEQYF. CDR3 coding DNA: TGTGCCAGCAACTCTCTCGGGAGGTCGAACGAGCAGTACTTC.